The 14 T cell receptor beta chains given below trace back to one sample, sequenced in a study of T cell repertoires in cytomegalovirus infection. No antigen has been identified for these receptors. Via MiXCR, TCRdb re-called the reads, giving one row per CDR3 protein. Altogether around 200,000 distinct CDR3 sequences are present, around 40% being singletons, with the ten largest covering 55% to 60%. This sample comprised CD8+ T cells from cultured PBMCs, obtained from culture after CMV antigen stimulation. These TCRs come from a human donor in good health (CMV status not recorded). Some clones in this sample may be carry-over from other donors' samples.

The CDR3 region has the DNA TGTGCCAGCAGTGATCCGGGAAGAGGGAGAAATTCACCCCTCCACTTT. Residues: CASSDPGRGRNSPLHF. The chain recombines TRBV25-1 with TRBJ1-6; D is unresolved. This CDR3 spans 16 amino acids. Per germline, CDR1 MGHDK and CDR2 SYGVNS. Trimming pared 3 bases from V and 7 bases from J, leaving 16 bases between.

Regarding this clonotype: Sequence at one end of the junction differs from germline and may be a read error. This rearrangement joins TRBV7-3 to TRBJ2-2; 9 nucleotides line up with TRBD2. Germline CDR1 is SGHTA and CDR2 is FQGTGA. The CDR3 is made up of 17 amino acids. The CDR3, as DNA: TGTGCCAGCAGCGCAGACGCGGGAGGGCAACACACCGGGGTGCTGTTTTTT. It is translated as CASSADAGGQHTGVLFF.

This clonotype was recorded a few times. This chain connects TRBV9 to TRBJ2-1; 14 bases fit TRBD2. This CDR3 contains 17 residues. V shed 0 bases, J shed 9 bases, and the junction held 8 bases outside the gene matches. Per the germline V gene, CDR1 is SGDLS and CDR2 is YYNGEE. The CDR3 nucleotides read TGTGCCAGCAGCGTAGAACCGGGGACTAGCGGGAGAGGTGAGCAGTTCTTC. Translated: CASSVEPGTSGRGEQFF.

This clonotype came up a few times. In nucleotides, the CDR3 is TGTGCCAGCAGCCCCGGACAGGGGAAGGTCTACGAGCAGTACTTC. Residues: CASSPGQGKVYEQYF. The chain uses TRBV7-6 and TRBJ2-7; 9 nucleotides align to TRBD1. In germline, CDR1 is SGHVS, CDR2 FNYEAQ. The CDR3 has 15 residues. Losses at the gene ends were 5 bases for V and 3 bases for J; bases not matched to a gene: 8.

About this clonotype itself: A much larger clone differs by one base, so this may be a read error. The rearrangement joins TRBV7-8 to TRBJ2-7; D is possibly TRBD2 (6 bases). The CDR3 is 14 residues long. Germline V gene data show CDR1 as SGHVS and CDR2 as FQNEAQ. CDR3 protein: CASSWDSHGDEKYF. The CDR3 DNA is TGTGCCAGCAGCTGGGACTCCCATGGAGACGAGAAGTACTTC.

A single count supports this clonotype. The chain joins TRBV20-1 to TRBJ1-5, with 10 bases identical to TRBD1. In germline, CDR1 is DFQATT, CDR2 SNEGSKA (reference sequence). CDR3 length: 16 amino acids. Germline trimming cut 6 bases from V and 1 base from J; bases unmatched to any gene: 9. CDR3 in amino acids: CSAKDRGLGSNQPQHF. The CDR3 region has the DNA TGCAGTGCCAAAGACAGGGGGCTTGGCAGCAATCAGCCCCAGCATTTT.

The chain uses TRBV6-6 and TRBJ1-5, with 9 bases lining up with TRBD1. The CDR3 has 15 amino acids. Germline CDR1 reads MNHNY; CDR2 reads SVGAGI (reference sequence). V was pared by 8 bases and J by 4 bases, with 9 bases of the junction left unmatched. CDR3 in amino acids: CASLDRGSRNQPQHF. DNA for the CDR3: TGTGCCAGCCTAGACAGGGGGAGTAGAAATCAGCCCCAGCATTTT.

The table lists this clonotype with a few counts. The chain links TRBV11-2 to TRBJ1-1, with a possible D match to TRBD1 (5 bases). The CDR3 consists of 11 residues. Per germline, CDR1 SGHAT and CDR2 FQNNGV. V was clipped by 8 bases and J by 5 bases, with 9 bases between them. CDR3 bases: TGTGCCAGCTCGGGGGGGACTGAAGCTTTCTTT. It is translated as CASSGGTEAFF.

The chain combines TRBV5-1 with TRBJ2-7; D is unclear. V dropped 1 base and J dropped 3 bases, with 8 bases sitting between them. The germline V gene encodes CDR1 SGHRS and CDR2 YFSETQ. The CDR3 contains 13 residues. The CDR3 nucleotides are TGCGCCAGCAGCTTGCCCTCTGGCTACGAGCAGTACTTC. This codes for CASSLPSGYEQYF.

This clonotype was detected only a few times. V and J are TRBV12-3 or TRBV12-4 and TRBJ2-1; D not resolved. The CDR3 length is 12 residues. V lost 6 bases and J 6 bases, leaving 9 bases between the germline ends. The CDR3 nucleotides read TGTGCCAGCAGCCCCCCGGGCAATGAGCAGTTCTTC. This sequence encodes CASSPPGNEQFF.

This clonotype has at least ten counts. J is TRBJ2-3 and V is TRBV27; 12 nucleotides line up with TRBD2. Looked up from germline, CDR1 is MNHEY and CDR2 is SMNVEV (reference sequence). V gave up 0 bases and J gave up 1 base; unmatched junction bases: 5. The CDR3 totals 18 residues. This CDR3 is CASSLSPRLAGGTDTQYF. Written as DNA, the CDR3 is TGTGCCAGCAGTTTATCCCCTAGACTAGCGGGAGGCACAGATACGCAGTATTTT.

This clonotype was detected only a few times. CDR3 in amino acids: CASSPTGGTSYNEQFF. For the CDR3, the DNA is TGTGCCAGCAGTCCTACGGGGGGCACCTCCTACAATGAGCAGTTCTTC. The rearrangement joins TRBV6-8 to TRBJ2-1, with D possibly matching TRBD2 (7 bases). The germline V and J ends were trimmed by 5 bases and 0 bases, with 14 bases remaining between them. The CDR3 is 16 amino acids. The germline CDR1 and CDR2 sequences are MNHGY and SAAAGT.

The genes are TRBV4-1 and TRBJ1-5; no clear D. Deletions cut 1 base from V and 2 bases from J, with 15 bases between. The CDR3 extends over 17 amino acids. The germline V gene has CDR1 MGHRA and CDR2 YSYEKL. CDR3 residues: CASSQGGGSEGNQPQHF. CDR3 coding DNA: TGCGCCAGCAGCCAAGGTGGAGGGTCGGAAGGCAATCAGCCCCAGCATTTT.

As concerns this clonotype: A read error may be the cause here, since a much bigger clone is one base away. CDR3 sequence: CASSLEGYNDQFF. DNA of the CDR3: TGTGCCAGCAGCTTAGAGGGATACAATGATCAGTTCTTC. The chain recombines TRBV7-2 with TRBJ2-1; D is unresolved. The CDR3 has 13 amino acids. From germline, CDR1 is SGHTA and CDR2 FQGNSA.